This T cell receptor (beta chain) was identified in a study of T cell repertoires in aging, cancer and after chemotherapy. Study context: Millions of TCR reads made up the full dataset.

Trimming cost V 7 bases and J 0 bases; bases outside gene matches: 5. CDR3 length equals 15 residues. CDR1 is LNHDA and CDR2 is SQIVND in the germline V gene (reference sequence). TCR beta rearrangements were amplified from peripheral blood genomic DNA. This clonotype turned up a few times. Its matching antigen is unknown. A mixed TRB-A/B primer pool amplified rearranged TRB by multiplex touch-down PCR. TCRdb itself ran the multiplex PCR reads through MiXCR, one entry per CDR3 protein. The data hold over 1,500 distinct CDR3 sequences, with 25% to 30% observed a single time. Notes on the study in general: In cancer patients, declining TCR diversity with age involved lost richness and lost evenness. These repertoire data do not allow conclusions about immunological memory after chemotherapy.

The chain joins TRBV19 to TRBJ1-3, with 8 bases identical to TRBD1. The TCR was taken from a human donor with a solid tumor. Material: blood. The CDR3 nucleotides are TGTGCCAGTACCCTTACAGGGGGCTCTGGAAACACCATATATTTT. Its translation is CASTLTGGSGNTIYF.